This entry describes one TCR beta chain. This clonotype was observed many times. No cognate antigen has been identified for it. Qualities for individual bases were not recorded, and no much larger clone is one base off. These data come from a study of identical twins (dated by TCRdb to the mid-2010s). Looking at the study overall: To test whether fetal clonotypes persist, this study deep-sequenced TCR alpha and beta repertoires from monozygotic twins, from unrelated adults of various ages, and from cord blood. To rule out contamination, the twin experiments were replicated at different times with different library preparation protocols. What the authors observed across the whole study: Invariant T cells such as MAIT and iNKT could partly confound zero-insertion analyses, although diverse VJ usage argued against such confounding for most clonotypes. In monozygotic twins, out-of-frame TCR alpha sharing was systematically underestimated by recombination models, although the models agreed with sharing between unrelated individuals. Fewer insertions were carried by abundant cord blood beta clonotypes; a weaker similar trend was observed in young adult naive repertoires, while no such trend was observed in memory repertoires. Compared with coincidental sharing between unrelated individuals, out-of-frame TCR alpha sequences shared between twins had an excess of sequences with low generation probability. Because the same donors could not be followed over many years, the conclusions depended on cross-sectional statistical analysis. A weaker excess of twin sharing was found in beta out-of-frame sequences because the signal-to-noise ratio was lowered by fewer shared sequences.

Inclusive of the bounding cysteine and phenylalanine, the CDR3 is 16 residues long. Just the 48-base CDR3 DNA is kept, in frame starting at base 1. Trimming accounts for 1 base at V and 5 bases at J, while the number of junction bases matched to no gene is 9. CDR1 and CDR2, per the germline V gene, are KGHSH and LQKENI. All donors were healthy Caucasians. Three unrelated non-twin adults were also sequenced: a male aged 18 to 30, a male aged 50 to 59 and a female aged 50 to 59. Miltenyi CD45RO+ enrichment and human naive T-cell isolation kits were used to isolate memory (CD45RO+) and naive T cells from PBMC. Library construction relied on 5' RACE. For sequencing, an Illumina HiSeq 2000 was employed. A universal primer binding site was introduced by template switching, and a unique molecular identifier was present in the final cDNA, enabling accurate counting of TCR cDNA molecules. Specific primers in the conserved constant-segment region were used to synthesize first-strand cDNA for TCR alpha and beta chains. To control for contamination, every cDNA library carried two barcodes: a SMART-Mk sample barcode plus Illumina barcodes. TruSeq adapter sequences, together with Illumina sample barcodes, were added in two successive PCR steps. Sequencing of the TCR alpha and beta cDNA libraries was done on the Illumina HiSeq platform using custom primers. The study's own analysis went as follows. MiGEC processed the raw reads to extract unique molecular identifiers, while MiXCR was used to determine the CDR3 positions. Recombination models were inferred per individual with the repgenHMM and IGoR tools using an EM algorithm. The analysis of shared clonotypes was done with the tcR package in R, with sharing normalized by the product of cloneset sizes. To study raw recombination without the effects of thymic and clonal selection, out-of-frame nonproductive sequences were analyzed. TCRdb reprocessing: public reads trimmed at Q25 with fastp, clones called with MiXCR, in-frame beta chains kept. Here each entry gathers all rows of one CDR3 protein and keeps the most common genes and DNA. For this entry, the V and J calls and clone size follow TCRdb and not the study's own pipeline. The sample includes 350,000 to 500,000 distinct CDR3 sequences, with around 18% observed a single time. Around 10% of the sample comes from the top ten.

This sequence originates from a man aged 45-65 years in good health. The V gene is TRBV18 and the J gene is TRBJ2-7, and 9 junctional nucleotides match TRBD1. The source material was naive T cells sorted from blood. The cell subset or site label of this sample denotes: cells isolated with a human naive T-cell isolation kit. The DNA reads TGTGCCAGCTCACCACTCCCTTCGACAGGGGGGAACGAGCAGTACTTC. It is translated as CASSPLPSTGGNEQYF.